This record covers a single TCR beta chain. This entry comes from a study of patients and donors after allogeneic stem cell transplantation. TCRdb fed the RT-PCR reads into MiXCR, producing one record per CDR3 protein. Here the sample spans roughly 250,000 distinct CDR3 sequences, 12% to 15% being singletons. The V gene lost 1 base and the J gene lost 5 bases, with 15 bases spanning the gap. Germline loops: CDR1 MNHEY, CDR2 SMNVEV (reference sequence). The CDR3 length is 17 residues. This rearrangement joins TRBV27 to TRBJ1-6; D not resolved. The sequenced sample was blood, either unsorted or a sorted T cell fraction (not recorded which). This TCR came from a human donor who was either an allogeneic HSCT recipient or a stem cell or donor lymphocyte infusion donor (not recorded which). It is not recorded whose cells these are; they may come from a transplant donor. CDR3 in amino acids: CASSLWGLEGNNSPLHF. The CDR3 nucleotides are TGTGCCAGCAGTTTATGGGGTCTGGAGGGCAATAATTCACCCCTCCACTTT.